This T cell receptor beta chain was documented in a study of cytomegalovirus exposure and HLA in healthy donors. Study in general: From around 180 million T cells, an earlier analysis saw 110 million or so unique TCR beta sequences.

The PCR used 60 Vbeta and 13 Jbeta primers. Sequencing was performed with immunoSEQ multiplex PCR; in TCRdb, only in-frame clones are kept and a portion is missing. The table has about 160,000 clones, around 83% seen once. This clone showed up just once. The V gene's germline CDR1 is SNHLY and CDR2 FYNNEI. This CDR3 has 13 residues. The J segment lost 4 bases and the V segment lost 8 bases, leaving 5 bases of the junction unmatched. The sequence came from a male donor in good health and CMV-seropositive. The sample was PBMCs. The chain joins TRBV2 to TRBJ1-5, with 7 bases matching TRBD1. CDR3 DNA: TGTGCCAGCTCTAGGGGGCGAAATCAGCCCCAGCATTTT. Its translation is CASSRGRNQPQHF.